These 30 T cell receptor beta chains came from one sample sequenced in a study of cytomegalovirus exposure and HLA in healthy donors. Use of 60 Vbeta and 13 Jbeta primers characterized the PCR. Measured with immunoSEQ multiplex PCR; TCRdb has only the in-frame clones, and not every one. Of around 150,000 clones in the sample, 82% were seen once. The specimen sequenced was PBMCs. The receptors originated from a girl aged 2 to 10 in good health and CMV-seropositive.

V usage is TRBV20-1 and J usage is TRBJ2-7; D is undetermined. The CDR3 runs to 11 residues. Germline CDR1 reads DFQATT; CDR2 reads SNEGSKA (reference sequence). Trimming removed 6 bases at V and 7 bases at J, with 13 bases between. CDR3 in amino acids: CSAPISREQYF. CDR3 in DNA: TGCAGTGCCCCGATTAGCCGTGAGCAGTACTTC.

The chain employs TRBV28 and TRBJ2-5; a weak D match, TRBD1 (5 bases). The CDR3 totals 14 residues. From germline, CDR1 is MDHEN and CDR2 SYDVKM. V was pared by 8 bases and J by 0 bases, with 13 bases between. The DNA of the CDR3 is TGTGCCAGCGGAGCAAGACAGTACCAAGAGACCCAGTACTTC. The encoded protein is CASGARQYQETQYF.

This clone has more than one count but fewer than ten. The chain joins TRBV10-1 to TRBJ2-3, with 13 positions matching TRBD2. The CDR3 loop spans 16 amino acids. V trimming: 4 bases; J trimming: 2 bases; junction bases outside the gene matches: 3. Germline assignment: CDR1 WNHNN and CDR2 SYGVQD (reference sequence). The CDR3 protein is CASSGTSGSTTDTQYF. The DNA for the CDR3 is TGCGCCAGCAGTGGGACTAGCGGGAGTACCACAGATACGCAGTATTTT.

The rearrangement links TRBV9 to TRBJ2-5; TRBD2 matches at 9 bases. With 0 bases clipped from V and 4 bases from J, the junction kept 1 base outside the gene matches. This CDR3 has 14 amino acids. Germline CDR1 and CDR2: SGDLS and YYNGEE. CDR3 DNA sequence: TGTGCCAGCAGCGTAGTACTAGCGGGAGAGACCCAGTACTTC. It yields the protein CASSVVLAGETQYF.

The rearrangement joins TRBV30 to TRBJ2-2; D gene unclear. The CDR3 spans 13 residues. Germline assignment: CDR1 GTSNPN and CDR2 SVGIG (reference sequence). Trimming removed 1 base from V and 3 bases from J, with 6 bases in between. CDR3 sequence: CAWSDSYTGELFF. CDR3 coding DNA: TGTGCCTGGAGTGACAGTTACACCGGGGAGCTGTTTTTT.

This clone was detected only a few times. CDR3 in DNA: TGTGCCAGCAGTGACTCGCTAGAACACACCACTGAGCAGTTCTTC. This translates into CASSDSLEHTTEQFF. The V and J genes are TRBV6-4 and TRBJ2-1; unclear D gene. V lost 0 bases to trimming and J lost 9 bases, with 15 bases between them. The length of the CDR3 is 15 residues. The germline gives CDR1 MRHNA, CDR2 SNTAGT.

The chain is built from TRBV4-2 and TRBJ1-6; no definite D call. CDR1 is LGHNA, CDR2 YNFKEQ, per germline. This CDR3 is built from 16 residues. V lost 0 bases, J lost 5 bases, and 11 bases lay in between. The CDR3 region is CASSQEGLGDNSPLHF. As DNA, the CDR3 is TGTGCCAGCAGCCAAGAGGGATTGGGAGATAATTCACCCCTCCACTTT.

The rearrangement uses TRBV19 and TRBJ2-5; D is possibly TRBD1 (7 bases). CDR3 size: 17 residues. V was shortened by 10 bases and J by 5 bases, with 29 bases between the two germline ends. Germline V lookup: CDR1 LNHDA, CDR2 SQIVND (reference sequence). CDR3 in amino acids: CATKKGIGTGEEETQYF. In nucleotides, the CDR3 is TGTGCCACAAAAAAAGGGATCGGAACAGGGGAGGAGGAGACCCAGTACTTC.

The V gene is TRBV30, the J gene TRBJ2-1; 11 bases align to TRBD2. The CDR3 is 15 amino acids. Germline V CDR1 and CDR2: GTSNPN, SVGIG (reference sequence). J was trimmed by 5 bases and V by 0 bases; bases with no gene match: 3. CDR3 sequence (DNA): TGTGCCTGGAGTGTGGGACTAGCGGCAAACAATGAGCAGTTCTTC. Translated: CAWSVGLAANNEQFF. The whole variable domain, remainder taken from reference TRBV30 and TRBJ2-1, is SQTIHQWPATLVQPVGSPLSLECTVEGTSNPNLYWYRQAAGRGLQLLFYSVGIGQISSEVPQNLSASRPQDRQFILSSKKLLLSDSGFYLCAWSVGLAANNEQFFGPGTRLTVL.

This chain joins TRBV28 and TRBJ1-3; no clear D gene. V lost 2 bases to trimming and J lost 4 bases, with 6 bases between them. Germline lookup yields CDR1 MDHEN and CDR2 SYDVKM. CDR3 length equals 13 residues. CDR3 sequence reads: CASSLRRGNTIYF. CDR3 sequence (DNA): TGTGCCAGCAGTTTACGCCGGGGAAACACCATATATTTT. The full variable domain, in which reference TRBV28 and TRBJ1-3 provide the parts outside the CDR3, is DVKVTQSSRYLVKRTGEKVFLECVQDMDHENMFWYRQDPGLGLRLIYFSYDVKMKEKGDIPEGYSVSREKKERFSLILESASTNQTSMYLCASSLRRGNTIYFGEGSWLTVV.

The CDR3 protein is CASRDTPYEQYF. As DNA, the CDR3 is TGTGCCAGCCGGGACACCCCCTACGAGCAGTACTTC. The chain joins TRBV6-1 to TRBJ2-7, with a possible D match to TRBD1 (6 bases). This CDR3 contains 12 residues. The V end was cut by 8 bases, the J end by 2 bases, with 10 bases between. Germline V CDR1 and CDR2: MNHNS, SASEGT.

This chain links TRBV2 with TRBJ2-4; 8 bases are a match to TRBD1. Losses at the gene ends were 3 bases for V and 1 base for J; bases not matched to a gene: 8. Looked up from germline, CDR1 is SNHLY and CDR2 is FYNNEI. This CDR3 comprises 17 residues. CDR3: CASSERDRLGAKNIQYF. In nucleotides, the CDR3 is TGTGCCAGCAGTGAGCGGGACAGGCTAGGGGCCAAAAACATTCAGTACTTC.

This chain joins TRBV28 and TRBJ1-2; a weak D match, TRBD1 (6 bases). Germline V gene sequence: CDR1 MDHEN, CDR2 SYDVKM. This CDR3 is built from 14 residues. With 7 bases removed from V and 1 base from J, the gap between germline ends came to 13 bases. DNA of the CDR3: TGTGCCAGCACCTCGTGGGGGCTTAACTATGGCTACACCTTC. Its protein is CASTSWGLNYGYTF.

V gene TRBV9 combines with J gene TRBJ2-5, with TRBD2 identical over 9 bases. Trimming at V came to 0 bases and at J to 2 bases, leaving 5 bases not matched to a gene. The CDR3 sequence is 16 residues long. CDR1 and CDR2 from the germline V gene are SGDLS and YYNGEE. The CDR3 protein is CASSVGGSGSQETQYF. CDR3 DNA sequence: TGTGCCAGCAGCGTAGGAGGTAGCGGGAGTCAAGAGACCCAGTACTTC.

CDR3 residues: CASSLELASTDTQYF. CDR3 nucleotide sequence: TGTGCCAGCAGTTTAGAACTAGCGAGCACAGATACGCAGTATTTT. The chain joins TRBV28 to TRBJ2-3, with 7 bases matching TRBD2. V gave up 2 bases and J gave up 0 bases; unmatched junction bases: 2. This CDR3 is built from 15 residues. CDR1 and CDR2 from the germline V gene are MDHEN and SYDVKM.

CDR3 in DNA: TGTGCCAGCAGCCGCGCTCCGGGACTAGCGACCGGGGAGCTGTTTTTT. Protein product: CASSRAPGLATGELFF. This chain joins TRBV9 and TRBJ2-2, with TRBD2 matching over 10 bases. CDR1 and CDR2 (germline): SGDLS, YYNGEE. The length of the CDR3 is 16 residues. J lost 5 bases, V lost 4 bases, and 8 bases had no gene match.

V gene TRBV12-5 combines with J gene TRBJ1-1; D is perhaps TRBD1 (5 bases). V shed 6 bases and J shed 6 bases, with 26 bases lying between them. The CDR3 loop spans 17 amino acids. Germline assignment: CDR1 LGHNT and CDR2 FRNRAP. The CDR3 nucleotides are TGTGCTAGTGGATTCGACACTATCACAGGTAGAGTCGCTGAAGCTTTCTTT. Its translation is CASGFDTITGRVAEAFF. The entire variable domain, with the rest obtained from reference TRBV12-5 and TRBJ1-1, is as follows: DARVTQTPRHKVTEMGQEVTMRCQPILGHNTVFWYRQTMMQGLELLAYFRNRAPLDDSGMPKDRFSAEMPDATLATLKIQPSEPRDSAVYFCASGFDTITGRVAEAFFGQGTRLTVV.

In the case of this clone: The sample holds other DNA sequences that translate to the same CDR3. The V gene is TRBV20-1, the J gene TRBJ1-1; tentatively, D is TRBD1 (5 bases). The CDR3 has 11 amino acids. Trimming shortened V by 6 bases and J by 4 bases, and 9 bases separated the two germline ends. Germline V CDR1 and CDR2: DFQATT, SNEGSKA (reference sequence). For the CDR3, the DNA is TGCAGTGCCCGCAGGGTCACTGAAGCTTTCTTT. It translates to CSARRVTEAFF.

The chain combines TRBV4-1 with TRBJ1-2; no clear D gene. The CDR3 spans 15 residues. The V and J ends lost 2 bases and 2 bases respectively, with 12 bases between them. Germline assignment: CDR1 MGHRA and CDR2 YSYEKL. Written as DNA, the CDR3 is TGCGCCAGCAGCCAACCTGGGGAGGCGAACTATGGCTACACCTTC. This gives the protein CASSQPGEANYGYTF.

The rearrangement links TRBV7-9 to TRBJ2-2; TRBD1 matches 8 bases. Germline values: CDR1 SEHNR, CDR2 FQNEAQ (reference sequence). CDR3 length equals 14 residues. The V gene end was trimmed by 5 bases and the J gene end by 6 bases; junction bases not matched to a gene: 5. This chain's CDR3 is CASSETGVAGELFF. The CDR3 DNA sequence: TGTGCCAGCAGCGAGACAGGGGTGGCCGGGGAGCTGTTTTTT.

CDR3 amino acids: CATSRRTDTSYEQYF. The CDR3 DNA reads as TGTGCCACCAGCAGACGGACAGACACCTCCTACGAGCAGTACTTC. The chain uses TRBV15 and TRBJ2-7; a possible D gene is TRBD1 (6 bases). This CDR3 is built from 15 residues. Deletions cut 2 bases from V and 0 bases from J, with 11 bases between. Germline V CDR1 and CDR2: LNHNV, YYDKDF (reference sequence).

This chain links TRBV5-4 with TRBJ2-2; 7 nucleotides line up with TRBD2. CDR1 is SGHNT, CDR2 YYREEE, per germline (reference sequence). Trimming at V came to 4 bases and at J to 6 bases, leaving 12 bases not matched to a gene. This CDR3 is built from 16 residues. CDR3 sequence reads: CASSPAPAGEAGELFF. Written as DNA, the CDR3 is TGTGCCAGCAGCCCGGCACCGGCGGGAGAGGCCGGGGAGCTGTTTTTT.

V usage is TRBV11-2 and J usage is TRBJ1-1, with no clear D. Trimming took 7 bases from V and 3 from J, leaving 6 bases between them. CDR3 length: 11 amino acids. Germline V lookup: CDR1 SGHAT, CDR2 FQNNGV. The CDR3 loop is CASTVYTEAFF. The CDR3 DNA follows: TGTGCCAGCACCGTCTACACTGAAGCTTTCTTT.

The chain recombines TRBV5-4 with TRBJ2-2; TRBD2 agrees at 7 bases. The CDR3 covers 15 residues. V dropped 3 bases and J dropped 1; count of bases not matched to a gene: 3. Germline CDR1 and CDR2: SGHNT and YYREEE (reference sequence). The CDR3 loop reads CASSSQRENTGELFF. In nucleotides, the CDR3 is TGTGCCAGCAGCTCCCAGCGGGAGAACACCGGGGAGCTGTTTTTT. Variable domain in full (rest from reference TRBV5-4 and TRBJ2-2): ETGVTQSPTHLIKTRGQQVTLRCSSQSGHNTVSWYQQALGQGPQFIFQYYREEENGRGNFPPRFSGLQFPNYSSELNVNALELDDSALYLCASSSQRENTGELFFGEGSRLTVL.

This chain uses TRBV5-1 with TRBJ1-2; 7 bases line up with TRBD1. CDR3 size: 15 residues. V lost 3 bases to trimming and J lost 0 bases; unmatched junction nucleotides: 5. CDR1 is SGHRS, CDR2 YFSETQ, per germline. CDR3 DNA: TGCGCCAGCAGCTCGGGACAGCCTTCTAACTATGGCTACACCTTC. Its protein is CASSSGQPSNYGYTF.

This rearrangement joins TRBV5-1 to TRBJ2-3, with 7 bases identical to TRBD2. The germline V gene encodes CDR1 SGHRS and CDR2 YFSETQ. With V trimmed by 4 bases and J by 6 bases, 8 bases remained unmatched. The CDR3 spans 14 residues. CDR3 nucleotides: TGCGCCAGCAGCACCAGCGGGACCGGGGATACGCAGTATTTT. Translation gives CASSTSGTGDTQYF.

The V and J genes are TRBV6-5 and TRBJ1-1, with D maybe TRBD1 (6 bases). Trimming left V 0 bases short and J 3 bases short, with 11 bases between. The germline V gene has CDR1 MNHEY and CDR2 SVGAGI. This CDR3 spans 15 amino acids. For the CDR3, the DNA is TGTGCCAGCAGTTACTCCACCAGGGGAGACACTGAAGCTTTCTTT. Translation: CASSYSTRGDTEAFF.

This rearrangement joins TRBV9 to TRBJ1-3, with D possibly being TRBD1 (5 bases). The germline V and J ends were trimmed by 3 bases and 2 bases, with 12 bases remaining between them. This CDR3 comprises 15 residues. Per germline, CDR1 SGDLS and CDR2 YYNGEE. This CDR3 is CASSGPGRAGNTIYF. CDR3 in DNA: TGTGCCAGCAGCGGCCCAGGGAGGGCTGGAAACACCATATATTTT.

This clone was detected only once. J is TRBJ1-1 and V is TRBV10-3, with 7 positions matching TRBD1. The CDR3 loop spans 14 amino acids. V lost 5 bases and J lost 2; bases outside the gene matches: 5. Germline V CDR1 and CDR2: ENHRY, SYGVKD. The DNA for the CDR3 is TGTGCCATCAGTTCAGGGGGAGGTAACACTGAAGCTTTCTTT. Translating it yields CAISSGGGNTEAFF.

The V call is TRBV28, the J call TRBJ2-5; TRBD2 is a possible D gene (5 bases). CDR1 is MDHEN and CDR2 is SYDVKM in the germline V gene. The CDR3 is 13 residues long. V gave up 5 bases and J gave up 1 base, with 8 bases separating them. The CDR3 DNA reads as TGTGCCAGCAGTGGAGGTTCCCAAGAGACCCAGTACTTC. Translated: CASSGGSQETQYF.